The present TCR beta chain was sequenced within a study of blood T cells in healthy people across ages (dated by TCRdb to the mid-2010s). A note on the overall study: In model experiments, template switching captured roughly one uniquely barcoded TCR beta cDNA molecule for every two T cells. Two additional independent replicas of 1 million unique cDNA reads from the same blood draw were analyzed for two donors (one aged 18 to 30 and one aged 80 or older). The donors were divided into four age groups: young (average approximately 17 years), middle-aged (about 39), aged (62) and long-lived (approximately 74). To avoid experimental bias, donors of different ages were spread randomly across the sequencing lanes. The study measured age-related changes in TCR beta repertoire diversity using deep sequencing normalized with unique cDNA molecular identifiers.

Systemically healthy Caucasian individuals from Russia, 39 in total and aged about 6 to 90 years, were included as donors. Ten milliliters of peripheral blood were collected from each donor into EDTA-treated Vacutainer tubes. Ficoll-Paque density-gradient centrifugation was used to isolate PBMCs, with at least 6.5 million per sample. Trizol reagent was used to extract total RNA from the PBMCs, yielding at least 5.5 micrograms per sample. For every donor, an aliquot of PBMCs went through flow cytometry to measure the percentages of naive CD45RAhigh/CD27high T cells. The paper's findings and limits, for the study overall: Observed TCR beta diversity per million T cells fell roughly linearly with age, and a significant reduction was already apparent by age about 36. Estimates of total diversity based on one million sequenced T cells were regarded as lower bounds and as underestimates. Since profiling was done on bulk unsorted PBMCs, naive and antigen-experienced compartments could not be conclusively compared. The long-lived group showed more naive CD4+ T cells, fewer expanded clones and increased TCR diversity than the aged group, suggesting age selection. There was a strong correlation between observed TCR beta diversity and the percentage of naive T cells measured by flow cytometry. The CMV infection status of donors was not known, potentially confounding age-related changes in expanded clonotypes.

The germline V gene encodes CDR1 SGHRS and CDR2 YFSETQ. From its cysteine to its phenylalanine, the CDR3 spans 14 amino acids. The CDR3 DNA has 42 bases and is translated from base 1. V ends up 7 bases short and J 4 bases short, with an unmatched junction base count of 10. The receptor library was made with 5' RACE. TCRdb names Illumina HiSeq 2500 as the instrument used. The second PCR ran for roughly 7 to 11 cycles and used a J-beta primer mix along with a sample-barcoded 5' primer. A unique molecular identifier was introduced onto each TCR beta cDNA molecule by a template-switch 5' adaptor carrying 12 random nucleotides. Each sample yielded at least 3 million CDR3-containing paired-end reads. First-strand cDNA synthesis was performed from all RNA using the Mint cDNA synthesis kit, with priming by a TRBC-specific oligonucleotide. All cDNA was treated with uracil-DNA glycosylase and then went through a first 18-cycle PCR with the universal primers M1SS and BC2_uni_R. The original pipeline was this. For normalization, 1 million high-quality reads, each with a distinct molecular identifier, were randomly selected from each sample. Instead of being binned into consensus sequences, reads with shared molecular identifiers were discarded. CDR3 identification, clonotype clustering and error correction used MiTCR with a Q25 quality threshold and the strictest error-elimination algorithm. A nonparametric unseen species model with Euler transformation was used to estimate lower-bound total TCR beta diversity. Through fastp at Q25 and MiXCR, TCRdb rebuilt clones from the public reads, retaining in-frame beta chains. Rows matching on CDR3 protein sequence are summarized as one entry with the most common DNA and genes. The V and J calls follow TCRdb's processing rather than the paper's. The sample table contains roughly 730,000 distinct CDR3 sequences; only one count was recorded for roughly 50% of them. The ten largest clones capture around a quarter of the sample.

This clonotype has ten or more counts. Which antigen it targets is not known. Nothing much larger sits one base from this clone, and base qualities are not available. The sequence derives from a middle-aged man in good health. Source material: blood. The V gene is TRBV5-1 and the J gene is TRBJ2-7, and TRBD1 aligns with 8 junction nucleotides. The base sequence is TGCGCCAGCCGATCCGGGACAGGCTTTTACGAGCAGTACTTC. This encodes CASRSGTGFYEQYF.